Sequencing of this T cell receptor (beta chain) was carried out in a study of TIL therapy for anti-PD-1-resistant metastatic lung cancer. Sequencing used immunoSEQ v3. Using immunoSEQ multiplex PCR, the repertoire was profiled, and TCRdb retains in-frame clones only, with some absent. This table holds several thousand clones, roughly 80% found once. The J segment lost 2 bases and the V segment lost 3 bases, leaving 5 bases of the junction unmatched. The CDR3 is 15 residues long. From germline, CDR1 is LNHDA and CDR2 SQIVND (reference sequence). The time point denotes: pre-treatment sample, taken before nivolumab and TIL therapy. Tumor tissue came from excised metastases, mostly pleural nodules or supraclavicular lymph nodes.

Sequenced here: tumor tissue, sampled at baseline. The chain has TRBV19 and TRBJ2-7; TRBD1 matches 9 bases. This receptor was taken from a person aged 25 to 85 with non-small cell lung cancer. The CDR3 bases are TGTGCCAGTAGTATGGGACAGGGATTGGCCTACGAGCAGTACTTC. Amino acid sequence: CASSMGQGLAYEQYF.